These T cell receptor beta chains were read from a single sample in a study of blood T cells in healthy people across ages. TCRdb used MiXCR to reprocess the 5' RACE reads, holding one entry per CDR3 protein. Of about 1.6 million distinct CDR3 sequences listed, around 35% are singletons. Sequencing input: blood. Receptors were obtained from a woman in her thirties in good health. CDR3s include the opening cysteine and the closing phenylalanine or tryptophan. The D gene is left open where the match is weak. The listing skips clone size in some rows; elsewhere it reads once, few, many or a size class.

TRBV11-2	-	TRBJ2-5	TRBD2	CASSREGRTLETQYF	TGTGCCAGCAGCCGGGAGGGACGCACCCTGGAGACCCAGTACTTC
TRBV7-9	-	TRBJ1-2	-	CASSLGVGRAGGYTF	TGTGCCAGCAGCTTAGGGGTCGGGAGGGCCGGTGGCTACACCTTC
TRBV3-1	-	TRBJ2-7	TRBD1	CASSFTGGGSNEQYF	TGTGCCAGCAGCTTTACAGGGGGCGGCTCGAACGAGCAGTACTTC
TRBV4-2	few	TRBJ2-7	-	CASSQALGGAGSSYEQYF	TGTGCCAGCAGCCAAGCCCTAGGGGGAGCGGGGAGCTCCTACGAGCAGTACTTC
TRBV4-1	-	TRBJ2-7	-	CASSQAGTRGLEQYF	TGCGCCAGCAGCCAGGCCGGGACCCGGGGGCTCGAGCAGTACTTC
TRBV28	-	TRBJ2-1	TRBD2	CASSLILAGVSEQFF	TGTGCCAGCAGTTTAATACTAGCGGGAGTGAGTGAGCAGTTCTTC
TRBV20-1	few	TRBJ2-1	-	CSAIVPRRGDEQFF	TGCAGTGCTATAGTCCCGCGCAGGGGGGATGAGCAGTTCTTC
TRBV5-1	-	TRBJ2-3	TRBD2	CASSFGTILDTQYF	TGCGCCAGCAGCTTCGGGACTATCCTAGATACGCAGTATTTT
TRBV7-9	-	TRBJ2-5	TRBD1	CASSLGDRAWETQYF	TGTGCCAGCAGCTTAGGTGACAGGGCCTGGGAGACCCAGTACTTC
TRBV15	few	TRBJ2-7	-	CATSVSARDYEQYF	TGTGCCACCAGCGTATCCGCTCGGGACTACGAGCAGTACTTC
TRBV11-2	few	TRBJ1-1	-	CASSLVGGLHTEAFF	TGTGCCAGCAGCTTAGTGGGAGGGCTGCACACTGAAGCTTTCTTT
TRBV20-1	-	TRBJ2-1	TRBD2	CSETLADNEQFF	TGCAGTGAAACCCTAGCGGATAATGAGCAGTTCTTC
TRBV5-1	few	TRBJ1-5	TRBD1	CASFPPGGIQRGGQPQHF	TGCGCCAGCTTCCCGCCAGGGGGCATTCAGCGCGGAGGTCAGCCCCAGCATTTT
TRBV3-1	-	TRBJ1-1	-	CASSQEFVWAGANTEAFF	TGTGCCAGCAGCCAAGAGTTCGTGTGGGCAGGGGCGAACACTGAAGCTTTCTTT
TRBV4-2	-	TRBJ2-3	TRBD1	CTSSQDPTGTGTDTQYF	TGTACCAGCAGCCAAGACCCGACAGGGACGGGCACAGATACGCAGTATTTT
TRBV10-3	many	TRBJ2-3	TRBD2	CAISGRLAGSTDTQYF	TGTGCCATCAGTGGCCGCCTAGCGGGAAGCACAGATACGCAGTATTTT
TRBV2	few	TRBJ1-1	-	CAGSGQTNTEAFF	TGTGCCGGTTCAGGGCAGACGAACACTGAAGCTTTCTTT
TRBV5-1	few	TRBJ2-3	TRBD1	CASSLGQGRVTDTQYF	TGCGCCAGCAGCTTGGGACAGGGACGAGTCACAGATACGCAGTATTTT
TRBV18	-	TRBJ2-1	TRBD2	CASSPRGLADYNEQFF	TGTGCCAGCTCACCTCGGGGACTAGCAGACTACAATGAGCAGTTCTTC
TRBV7-2	-	TRBJ1-2	-	CASRGGGGLANYGCTF	TGTGCCAGCCGCGGCGGAGGAGGTTTAGCTAACTATGGCTGCACCTTC
TRBV27	-	TRBJ2-3	-	CASSLWRGLEYF	TGTGCCAGCAGTTTATGGAGGGGTCTCGAGTATTTT
TRBV10-3	-	TRBJ2-2	TRBD1	CAISEPGQGAAGELFF	TGTGCCATCAGTGAACCCGGACAGGGGGCGGCCGGGGAGCTGTTTTTT
TRBV6-6	-	TRBJ2-7	TRBD2	CASIGLAGGTSYEQYF	TGTGCCAGCATCGGACTAGCGGGGGGAACCTCCTACGAGCAGTACTTC
TRBV20-1	-	TRBJ1-1	-	CSARVPHHSGQTEFGNTEAFF	TGCAGTGCTAGAGTTCCCCACCACTCAGGACAGACAGAATTCGGGAACACTGAAGCTTTCTTT
TRBV14	-	TRBJ1-2	-	CASSRRGYDEGRSYTF	TGTGCCAGCAGCCGCAGAGGTTATGACGAGGGCAGAAGCTACACCTTC
TRBV2	few	TRBJ2-3	-	CASSGGTPHTDTQYF	TGTGCCAGCAGTGGAGGGACACCCCACACAGATACGCAGTATTTT
TRBV27	-	TRBJ2-5	TRBD2	CASKPSGRRGQETQYF	TGTGCCAGCAAGCCCTCCGGTCGGCGGGGGCAAGAGACCCAGTACTTC
TRBV20-1	-	TRBJ1-1	-	CSARLWGTEAFF	TGCAGTGCTCGGTTGTGGGGGACTGAAGCTTTCTTT
TRBV27	-	TRBJ2-7	-	CASSFAGRYEQYF	TGTGCCAGCAGTTTCGCAGGAAGATACGAGCAGTACTTC
TRBV5-1	-	TRBJ1-1	-	CTKPNTEAFF	TGCACCAAACCGAACACTGAAGCTTTCTTT
TRBV7-9	-	TRBJ2-5	-	CASNLGEELETQYF	TGTGCCAGCAACTTAGGCGAGGAGCTGGAGACCCAGTACTTC
TRBV4-1	-	TRBJ2-5	-	CASSQWGSKQETQYF	TGCGCCAGCAGCCAATGGGGTAGCAAACAAGAGACCCAGTACTTC
TRBV12-3/TRBV12-4	-	TRBJ2-3	TRBD2	CASSFLDTGGADAQYF	TGTGCCAGCAGTTTCTTGGATACGGGGGGAGCAGATGCGCAGTATTTT
TRBV9	-	TRBJ1-2	TRBD1	CASSVLDRGGGYTF	TGTGCCAGCAGCGTATTGGACAGGGGCGGGGGCTACACCTTC
TRBV27	-	TRBJ2-3	TRBD2	CASSAQGGARADTQYF	TGTGCCAGCAGTGCTCAGGGAGGGGCTCGAGCAGATACGCAGTATTTT
TRBV2	-	TRBJ1-5	TRBD1	CASSNRGLSNQPQHF	TGTGCCAGCAGCAACAGGGGGCTTAGCAATCAGCCCCAGCATTTT
TRBV28	-	TRBJ2-5	-	CASSPLWGKETQYF	TGTGCCAGCAGTCCCCTATGGGGCAAAGAGACCCAGTACTTC
TRBV4-1	few	TRBJ2-1	TRBD2	CASSQGGKREGNEQFF	TGCGCCAGCAGCCAGGGAGGGAAGCGGGAGGGCAATGAGCAGTTCTTC
TRBV11-2	-	TRBJ1-6	TRBD1	CASSLFGTGGTPLHF	TGTGCCAGCAGCTTGTTCGGGACAGGCGGGACACCCCTCCACTTT
TRBV10-3	few	TRBJ2-5	-	CAISEGGALTTQYF	TGTGCCATCAGTGAAGGGGGGGCGCTTACGACCCAGTACTTC
TRBV6-5	few	TRBJ2-1	-	CASRLASPNNEQFF	TGTGCCAGCCGCCTAGCCTCCCCCAACAATGAGCAGTTCTTC